The clone carrying this T cell receptor (beta chain) was seen ten or more times. Antigen specificity is unknown. Unique molecular identifiers were incorporated when the TCRbeta library was constructed. TCRdb passed the PCR reads through MiXCR, listing each CDR3 protein once. The sample has some 5,000 distinct CDR3 sequences, around 7% seen once; the top ten hold about 1.8%. These data belong to a study of T-cell reconstitution after alpha-beta-depleted transplantation in children. Findings and caveats of the study: In patients about two months after transplant, alpha-beta T cells reportedly arose from several hundred expanded graft clones. The main origin of T-cell counts and diversity one year after transplant was newly produced T cells. Some patients' high day-60 TCRbeta diversity was traced to surviving recipient T cells and thymic progenitors.

The CDR3 runs 12 residues. In germline, CDR1 is WSHSY, CDR2 SAAADI. V was clipped by 7 bases and J by 5 bases, with 8 bases between them. The sequencing used PBMCs, mostly from graft donor cells, collected 60 days after TCRalphabeta/CD19-depleted stem cell transplant. The rearrangement links TRBV10-2 to TRBJ1-4; D perhaps matches TRBD1 (5 bases). This TCR was recovered from a boy younger than two who had a stem cell transplant for SCID, so the T cells may come from the graft donor. The CDR3 sequence: CASKRQNEKLFF. DNA of the CDR3: TGCGCCAGCAAAAGACAGAATGAAAAACTGTTTTTT.